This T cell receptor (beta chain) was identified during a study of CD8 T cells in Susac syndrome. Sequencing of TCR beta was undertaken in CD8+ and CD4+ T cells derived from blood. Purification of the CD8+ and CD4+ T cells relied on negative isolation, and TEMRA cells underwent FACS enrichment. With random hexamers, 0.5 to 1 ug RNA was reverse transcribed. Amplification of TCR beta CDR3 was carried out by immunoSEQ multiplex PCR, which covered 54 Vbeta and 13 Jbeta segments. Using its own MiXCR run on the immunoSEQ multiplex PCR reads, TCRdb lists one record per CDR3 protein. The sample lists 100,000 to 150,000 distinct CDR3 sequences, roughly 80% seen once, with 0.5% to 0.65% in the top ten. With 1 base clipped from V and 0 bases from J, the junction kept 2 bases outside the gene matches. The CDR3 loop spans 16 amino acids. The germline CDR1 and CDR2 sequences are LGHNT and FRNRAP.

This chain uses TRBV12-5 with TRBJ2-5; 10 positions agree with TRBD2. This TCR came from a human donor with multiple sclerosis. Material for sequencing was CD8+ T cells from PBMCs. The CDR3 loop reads CASGLGLAGHQETQYF. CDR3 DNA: TGTGCTAGTGGTTTGGGACTAGCGGGTCACCAAGAGACCCAGTACTTC.